Presented here are 21 T cell receptor beta chains from one specimen sequenced in a study of blood T cell repertoires in COVID-19. Using immunoSEQ multiplex PCR, the repertoire was profiled, and TCRdb retains in-frame clones only, with some absent. The sample has roughly 150,000 clones; roughly 81% are singletons. Material: peripheral blood. The receptors stem from a woman between 45 and 65 years old with COVID-19, enrolled during active disease.

This chain connects TRBV4-1 to TRBJ1-3; no definite D call. Trimming removed 5 bases from V and 0 bases from J, with 17 bases in between. Germline V gives CDR1 MGHRA, CDR2 YSYEKL. The CDR3 sequence is 17 residues long. In DNA form, the CDR3 reads TGCGCCAGCAGCTTAAGGAGGCGAGCCCTCTCTGGAAACACCATATATTTT. Its protein product is CASSLRRRALSGNTIYF.

J is TRBJ1-2 and V is TRBV30; the match to TRBD1 covers 8 bases. CDR1 and CDR2 from the germline V gene are GTSNPN and SVGIG (reference sequence). This CDR3 is built from 12 residues. The V segment lost 4 bases and the J segment 3 bases; nucleotides outside the gene matches: 1. The CDR3 sequence: CAWTGQDYGYTF. The CDR3 bases are TGTGCCTGGACGGGACAGGACTATGGCTACACCTTC.

The gene calls are TRBV6-5 and TRBJ1-1; TRBD1 matches at 9 bases. CDR1 is MNHEY, CDR2 SVGAGI, per germline. CDR3 size: 15 residues. Losses at the gene ends were 2 bases for V and 3 bases for J; bases not matched to a gene: 4. In DNA, the CDR3 is TGTGCCAGCAGTTACGGGACAGGGTGGGACACTGAAGCTTTCTTT. This codes for CASSYGTGWDTEAFF.

The V call is TRBV30, the J call TRBJ1-4, with TRBD1 matching 9 bases. This CDR3 has 13 residues. Germline V gives CDR1 GTSNPN, CDR2 SVGIG (reference sequence). V gave up 8 bases and J gave up 4 bases; unmatched junction bases: 5. CDR3 loop: CARGQGSNEKLFF. CDR3 nucleotide sequence: TGTGCCCGAGGACAGGGGAGTAATGAAAAACTGTTTTTT.

The CDR3 nucleotides are TGTGCCAGCAGTCCCGGAAGGAGCCGGGAGCTGTTTTTT. Translated, it gives CASSPGRSRELFF. V and J are TRBV6-5 and TRBJ2-2; D call uncertain. The germline V gene has CDR1 MNHEY and CDR2 SVGAGI. Trimming stripped 5 bases from V and 9 bases from J, with 13 bases between. This CDR3 spans 13 amino acids.

The chain has TRBV5-1 and TRBJ1-5; TRBD1 might be the D (5 bases). The V end lost 7 bases, the J end lost 1 base, and 9 bases lay between the germline ends. CDR3 length: 13 amino acids. Germline-derived CDR1 and CDR2 are SGHRS and YFSETQ. The CDR3 DNA follows: TGCGCCAGCCGCGGGGGGAGCAATCAGCCCCAGCATTTT. Amino acids: CASRGGSNQPQHF.

The sample holds one count of this clone. This chain uses TRBV5-1 with TRBJ1-1; perhaps TRBD1 as D (5 bases). Deletions cut 8 bases from V and 2 bases from J, with 13 bases between. The CDR3 has 13 residues. Germline V gene sequence: CDR1 SGHRS, CDR2 YFSETQ. DNA for the CDR3: TGCGCCAGTCGACCGGGGACTAACACTGAAGCTTTCTTT. Amino acid sequence: CASRPGTNTEAFF. The entire variable domain, with the rest obtained from reference TRBV5-1 and TRBJ1-1, is as follows: KAGVTQTPRYLIKTRGQQVTLSCSPISGHRSVSWYQQTPGQGLQFLFEYFSETQRNKGNFPGRFSGRQFSNSRSEMNVSTLELGDSALYLCASRPGTNTEAFFGQGTRLTVV.

This clone was seen a single time. V gene TRBV30 combines with J gene TRBJ2-5; TRBD1 agrees at 11 bases. V lost 3 bases, J lost 5 bases, and 14 bases stayed unmatched. CDR3 length equals 17 residues. Germline lookup yields CDR1 GTSNPN and CDR2 SVGIG (reference sequence). CDR3 protein: CAWSVRTWTGGLETQYF. The CDR3 nucleotides read TGTGCCTGGAGCGTTCGGACCTGGACAGGGGGCTTGGAGACCCAGTACTTC.

This clone was detected a few times. The chain recombines TRBV9 with TRBJ1-2; D perhaps matches TRBD1 (6 bases). The CDR3 runs 13 residues. V was clipped by 2 bases and J by 4 bases, with 9 bases between them. CDR1 and CDR2 from the germline V gene are SGDLS and YYNGEE. DNA for the CDR3: TGTGCCAGCAGCGTTCAGGGGACCTATGGCTACACCTTC. Its protein product is CASSVQGTYGYTF.

This clone has only a few counts. This chain joins TRBV7-3 and TRBJ2-7; D is ambiguous. The CDR3 spans 15 residues. CDR1 and CDR2 from the germline V gene are SGHTA and FQGTGA. Trimming cost V 2 bases and J 0 bases, with 11 bases left between them. The CDR3 is CASSLETPGSYEQYF. The CDR3 DNA reads TGTGCCAGCAGCTTAGAGACACCCGGCTCCTACGAGCAGTACTTC.

This clone appeared a single time. The rearrangement joins TRBV2 to TRBJ2-2, with 7 bases identical to TRBD2. V gave up 5 bases and J gave up 4 bases; unmatched junction bases: 10. CDR3 length: 16 amino acids. Germline CDR1 and CDR2: SNHLY and FYNNEI. This CDR3 is CASSRTGGPSTGELFF. CDR3 DNA sequence: TGTGCCAGCAGTCGGACGGGGGGACCGAGCACCGGGGAGCTGTTTTTT.

This clone was detected a few times. CDR3 region: CASSSPDGGWETNEKLFF. In nucleotides, the CDR3 is TGTGCCAGCAGCTCTCCGGACGGGGGGTGGGAAACTAATGAAAAACTGTTTTTT. This chain uses TRBV28 with TRBJ1-4, with D maybe TRBD1 (5 bases). The germline V and J ends were trimmed by 6 bases and 1 base, with 21 bases remaining between them. Germline V CDR1 and CDR2: MDHEN, SYDVKM. This CDR3 is built from 18 residues.

The chain recombines TRBV6-1 with TRBJ2-3; 7 positions match TRBD1. Trimming took 1 base from V and 6 from J; bases not matched to a gene: 10. The CDR3 is made up of 16 amino acids. Germline lookup yields CDR1 MNHNS and CDR2 SASEGT. CDR3 protein: CASSEVWDSLPDTQYF. The CDR3 DNA reads as TGTGCCAGCAGTGAAGTTTGGGACAGTCTCCCGGATACGCAGTATTTT.

The chain is built from TRBV27 and TRBJ2-6; D may be TRBD1 (7 bases). Per the germline V gene, CDR1 is MNHEY and CDR2 is SMNVEV (reference sequence). V was pared by 5 bases and J by 3 bases, with 11 bases between. The CDR3 has 15 amino acids. CDR3 amino acids: CASSGGTVGANVLTF. The CDR3 region has the DNA TGTGCCAGCAGTGGGGGGACAGTTGGGGCCAACGTCCTGACTTTC.

The chain combines TRBV2 with TRBJ2-1, with D maybe TRBD1 (6 bases). Trimming removed 7 bases at V and 3 bases at J, with 10 bases between. The CDR3 contains 13 residues. Germline V gene data show CDR1 as SNHLY and CDR2 as FYNNEI. The CDR3 spells CASKGENYNEQFF. The CDR3 coding sequence is TGTGCCAGCAAGGGGGAAAACTACAATGAGCAGTTCTTC.

This clone was counted a few times. The CDR3 loop reads CADNRGCSNQPQHF. DNA for the CDR3: TGTGCCGATAATCGAGGGTGTAGCAATCAGCCCCAGCATTTT. V gene TRBV19 combines with J gene TRBJ1-5; no clear D. This CDR3 comprises 14 residues. V was clipped by 11 bases and J by 0 bases, with 14 bases between them. The germline CDR1 and CDR2 sequences are LNHDA and SQIVND (reference sequence).

The sample holds one count of this clone. This chain links TRBV4-1 with TRBJ1-4; D gene unclear. Germline CDR1 MGHRA, CDR2 YSYEKL. The CDR3 covers 14 residues. Trimming left V 2 bases short and J 6 bases short, with 10 bases between. CDR3 DNA: TGCGCCAGCAGCCAATATTCCGAGCATGAAAAACTGTTTTTT. This translates into CASSQYSEHEKLFF.

The chain couples TRBV10-3 to TRBJ2-1; D remains unclear. There are 13 residues in the CDR3. CDR1 is ENHRY, CDR2 SYGVKD, per germline. Trimming pared 3 bases from V and 6 bases from J, leaving 9 bases between. DNA for the CDR3: TGTGCCATCAGTGATTGGGCCTCCAATGAGCAGTTCTTC. Translation: CAISDWASNEQFF.

This clone has only a few counts. V is TRBV7-8 and J is TRBJ1-2; D uncertain. Trimming took off 0 bases at V and 1 base at J, with 15 bases between the two ends. This CDR3 is 17 amino acids long. Germline V gene lookup returns CDR1 SGHVS and CDR2 FQNEAQ. CDR3 sequence reads: CASSLASMYDLNYGYTF. The CDR3 DNA sequence: TGTGCCAGCAGCTTAGCGAGTATGTACGATCTTAACTATGGCTACACCTTC. Combining the CDR3 with reference TRBV7-8 and TRBJ1-2 gives the whole variable domain GAGVSQSPRYKVAKRGQDVALRCDPISGHVSLFWYQQALGQGPEFLTYFQNEAQLDKSGLPSDRFFAERPEGSVSTLKIQRTQQEDSAVYLCASSLASMYDLNYGYTFGSGTRLTVV.

V usage is TRBV18 and J usage is TRBJ2-2; D might be TRBD1 (5 bases). The CDR3 is 16 residues long. Germline V gene lookup returns CDR1 KGHSH and CDR2 LQKENI. V shed 0 bases and J shed 0 bases, with 8 bases lying between them. The CDR3 DNA reads TGTGCCAGCTCACCACCGATGGGGCCGAACACCGGGGAGCTGTTTTTT. This sequence encodes CASSPPMGPNTGELFF. The whole variable domain, filled in from reference TRBV18 and TRBJ2-2, reads NAGVMQNPRHLVRRRGQEARLRCSPMKGHSHVYWYRQLPEEGLKFMVYLQKENIIDESGMPKERFSAEFPKEGPSILRIQQVVRGDSAAYFCASSPPMGPNTGELFFGEGSRLTVL.

The J gene is TRBJ2-1, the V gene TRBV19; 8 bases are a match to TRBD1. V lost 6 bases and J lost 3; bases outside the gene matches: 7. The CDR3 extends over 15 amino acids. Germline V gene lookup returns CDR1 LNHDA and CDR2 SQIVND (reference sequence). In DNA, the CDR3 is TGTGCCAGTAGGCCCACAGGGGGTGGCTACAATGAGCAGTTCTTC. Residues: CASRPTGGGYNEQFF. Filled out from reference TRBV19 and TRBJ2-1, the complete variable domain reads DGGITQSPKYLFRKEGQNVTLSCEQNLNHDAMYWYRQDPGQGLRLIYYSQIVNDFQKGDIAEGYSVSREKKESFPLTVTSAQKNPTAFYLCASRPTGGGYNEQFFGPGTRLTVL.